This TCR beta chain was profiled in a study of cytomegalovirus exposure and HLA in healthy donors. The germline V gene has CDR1 SNHLY and CDR2 FYNNEI. Trimming took 6 bases from V and 1 from J; bases not matched to a gene: 3. CDR3 size: 13 residues. Vbeta (60) and Jbeta (13) primers were used in the PCR. Generated by immunoSEQ multiplex PCR, the TCRdb table keeps only in-frame clones and is missing some. This table has 120,000 or so clones, roughly 70% appearing once. The sample holds a few counts of this clone. The sample taken for sequencing was PBMCs. V is TRBV2 and J is TRBJ2-7; TRBD2 agrees at 7 bases. This receptor was identified in a middle-aged woman in good health and CMV-seronegative. CDR3 amino acids: CASRGGGSYEQYF. In DNA, the CDR3 is TGTGCCAGCAGGGGGGGAGGGTCCTACGAGCAGTACTTC.